The clone carrying this T cell receptor (beta chain) came up a few times. Its matching antigen is unknown. The data stem from a study of cytomegalovirus exposure and HLA in healthy donors. Overall study: In a later analysis, it was reported that the 110 or so validation repertoires had been produced on the same platform as the 670 or so repertoires belonging to the first cohort.

Regarding the study as a whole: The investigators catalogued 150 to 200 TCR beta chains as cytomegalovirus-associated. A subsequent analysis found that TCR clusters from the first cohort also tended to co-occur in the roughly 120 validation repertoires, with under 95% of cluster scores above 0.

TCRdb's copy holds only in-frame clones and misses some; the assay was immunoSEQ multiplex PCR. This table has 90,000 to 150,000 clones, approximately 87% appearing once. V lost 10 bases to trimming and J lost 0 bases, with 16 bases between them. The germline CDR1 and CDR2 sequences are MNHNY and SVGAGI (reference sequence). This CDR3 has 15 amino acids. It was the approximately 130-subject validation cohort, separate from the roughly 700-subject first cohort, to which the donors belonged. Sequencing used PBMCs. The clonotype was recovered from a woman between 18 and 29 years old in good health and CMV-seropositive. The V gene is TRBV6-6, the J gene TRBJ2-1; maybe TRBD1 (6 bases). The CDR3 DNA reads TGTGCCACCCTACCGGGACATAGCTCCTACAATGAGCAGTTCTTC. This encodes CATLPGHSSYNEQFF.